The rows below give T cell receptor beta chains drawn from one sample of a study of blood T cell repertoires in COVID-19. TCRdb keeps only in-frame clones here, not all; method: immunoSEQ multiplex PCR. The table lists about 91,000 clones, 75% to 85% of them singletons. Sequencing input: peripheral blood. These TCRs come from a woman over 75 with acute or convalescent COVID-19. Both conserved end residues are part of each CDR3. A D gene is named only where the DNA matches it firmly. A clone size is listed for some rows: how often the clone was seen (once, few, many), or a class if it is expanded.

>-|TRBV7-9|TRBJ2-7|-
TGTGCCAGCAGCTTATCGTACGAGCAGTACTTC
CASSLSYEQYF
>-|TRBV4-3|TRBJ1-2|few
TGCGCCAGCAGCCAACAGACAGGCCAGGTCTATGGCTACACCTTC
CASSQQTGQVYGYTF
>-|TRBV19|TRBJ1-5|once
TGTGCCAGTAGTATCTGGGGCACTAGCAATCAGCCCCAGCATTTT
CASSIWGTSNQPQHF
>TRBD2|TRBV19|TRBJ2-2|-
TGTGCCAGTAGCACTAGCGCCTCCCGAACCGGGGAGCTGTTTTTT
CASSTSASRTGELFF
>TRBD1|TRBV10-3|TRBJ1-5|-
TGTGCCATCAGCGACAGGGGTGGTGATCAGCCCCAGCATTTT
CAISDRGGDQPQHF
>-|TRBV2|TRBJ1-4|-
TGTGCCAGCAGAGAGACATACACTAATGAAAAACTGTTTTTT
CASRETYTNEKLFF
>TRBD2|TRBV7-9|TRBJ2-3|-
TGTGCCAGCAGCTTTTCCGGGACTAGCTACACAGATACGCAGTATTTT
CASSFSGTSYTDTQYF
>TRBD2|TRBV28|TRBJ2-7|-
TGTGCCAGCTTCAAAGGGAGGGCCCTCGAGCAGTACTTC
CASFKGRALEQYF
>-|TRBV28|TRBJ1-6|-
TGTGCCAGCAGTCTAGACAGCTCCTATAATTCACCCCTCCACTTT
CASSLDSSYNSPLHF
>TRBD1|TRBV29-1|TRBJ1-3|-
TGCAGCGTTGGTATAGGGGGCGCTTATTCTGGAAACACCATATATTTT
CSVGIGGAYSGNTIYF
>-|TRBV5-5|TRBJ1-5|-
TGTGCCAGCAGCTTGCAGGGCCGCAATCAGCCCCAGCATTTT
CASSLQGRNQPQHF
>-|TRBV6-2/TRBV6-3|TRBJ1-4|-
TGTGCCAGCAGTGACTCGGACATCAAGGAAAAACTGTTTTTT
CASSDSDIKEKLFF
>-|TRBV24-1|TRBJ2-3|-
TGTGCCACCAGTGATCAGGGGGATACGCAGTATTTT
CATSDQGDTQYF
>TRBD1|TRBV5-8|TRBJ1-2|few
TGTGCCAGCAGCTTGAGGGACAGGGTCCATGGCTACACCTTC
CASSLRDRVHGYTF
>TRBD2|TRBV6-5|TRBJ2-3|-
TGTGCCAGCAGTTACAGTGCGGGAGGGGGTACAGATACGCAGTATTTT
CASSYSAGGGTDTQYF
>-|TRBV4-3|TRBJ2-3|-
TGCGCCAGCAGCCTAGAGGCAAGATCCACAGATACGCAGTATTTT
CASSLEARSTDTQYF
>-|TRBV30|TRBJ1-1|-
TGTGCCGGCAGGGGAATGAACACTGAAGCTTTCTTT
CAGRGMNTEAFF
>TRBD2|TRBV3-1/TRBV3-2|TRBJ2-7|-
TGTGCCAGCAGCCCCGGCGGGGGGGCCGGAGGTTCCTACGAGCAGTACTTC
CASSPGGGAGGSYEQYF
>TRBD2|TRBV5-4|TRBJ2-5|-
TGTGCCAGCAGCTTGCCAACTAGCGGGCAAGAGACCCAGTACTTC
CASSLPTSGQETQYF
>-|TRBV6-6|TRBJ1-5|-
TGTGCCAGCAGTTACTCGAGGGGGAATCAGCCCCAGCATTTT
CASSYSRGNQPQHF
>TRBD2|TRBV9|TRBJ2-2|-
TGTGCCAGCAGCGTAGGCGGGAGGGCCGCCGGGGAGCTGTTTTTT
CASSVGGRAAGELFF
>-|TRBV27|TRBJ1-4|-
TGTGCCAGCAGTTTATCCGCCCCCAGGGCTGTGGGTGAAAAACTGTTTTTT
CASSLSAPRAVGEKLFF
>TRBD1|TRBV7-9|TRBJ1-1|-
TGTGCCAGCAGCTTGTCCGGACAGGGCTGGGATGAAGCTTTCTTT
CASSLSGQGWDEAFF
>-|TRBV7-2|TRBJ2-7|few
TGTGCCAGCAGCCACCCTTATAGCGGAACCTACGAGCAGTACTTC
CASSHPYSGTYEQYF
>-|TRBV30|TRBJ2-5|-
TGTGCCTGGAGTGTAGGACTTAAAGAGACCCAGTACTTC
CAWSVGLKETQYF
>-|TRBV11-3|TRBJ2-1|few
TGTGCCAGCAGCTTGAACAGGGTCAATGAGCAGTTCTTC
CASSLNRVNEQFF
>TRBD1|TRBV6-5|TRBJ1-3|-
TGTGCCAGCAGGCGACAGGGAGACTCTGGAAACACCATATATTTT
CASRRQGDSGNTIYF
>TRBD2|TRBV29-1|TRBJ2-3|few
TGCAGCGTGGAAGCGGGAGGCGGCACAGATACGCAGTATTTT
CSVEAGGGTDTQYF
>-|TRBV6-1|TRBJ1-2|few
TGTGCCAGCAGTGAATCTCGCTATGGCTACACCTTC
CASSESRYGYTF
>-|TRBV9|TRBJ1-2|once
TGTGCCAGCAGCCCCGCGGAGTATGGCTACACCTTC
CASSPAEYGYTF
>-|TRBV4-1|TRBJ1-4|-
TGCGCCAGCAGCCAAGAAGGAGCTAATGAAAAACTGTTTTTT
CASSQEGANEKLFF
>-|TRBV5-5|TRBJ1-1|few
TGTGCCAGCAGCTGGCGGGAATCGGAAGCTTTCTTT
CASSWRESEAFF
>TRBD2|TRBV7-2|TRBJ2-7|-
TGTGCCAGCAGCTTAAGGGGAGGGGCTAGCGGGGCCTACGAGCAGTACTTC
CASSLRGGASGAYEQYF
>-|TRBV3-1/TRBV3-2|TRBJ1-3|-
TGTGCCAGCAGCCAAGATCGGGACTCTGGAAACACCATATATTTT
CASSQDRDSGNTIYF
>TRBD1|TRBV10-3|TRBJ1-5|few
TGTGCCAGTTCGGGACAGAAAAATCAGCCCCAGCATTTT
CASSGQKNQPQHF
>-|TRBV10-1|TRBJ1-4|few
TGCGCCAGCAGTGAGTCGGGGGGGGCTAATGAAAAACTGTTTTTT
CASSESGGANEKLFF
>-|TRBV6-5|TRBJ2-6|-
TGTGTCAGAGGTACAGGAGATGGGGCCAACGTCCTGACTTTC
CVRGTGDGANVLTF
>-|TRBV2|TRBJ1-2|-
TGTGCCAGCAATCCGAACTATGGCTACACCTTC
CASNPNYGYTF
>-|TRBV5-1|TRBJ2-1|-
TGCGCCAGCAGCTTGGGACAGAGCTACAATGAGCAGTTCTTC
CASSLGQSYNEQFF
>TRBD2|TRBV7-2|TRBJ2-1|-
TGTGCCAGCAGCCGGGGGACTAGCGGATACAATGAGCAGTTCTTC
CASSRGTSGYNEQFF
>-|TRBV5-1|TRBJ2-3|-
TGCGCCAGTGGGCCAGGGTCCACAGATACGCAGTATTTT
CASGPGSTDTQYF
>TRBD2|TRBV18|TRBJ2-1|-
TGTGCCAGCTCGCCAAGGGAGGGCTTCAACAATGAGCAGTTCTTC
CASSPREGFNNEQFF
>-|TRBV7-2|TRBJ1-5|-
TGTGCCAGCAGCCGTCAGTCCCAGCATTTT
CASSRQSQHF
>TRBD1|TRBV3-1/TRBV3-2|TRBJ2-3|-
TGTGCCAGCAGCCAATCGGGACAGGGTCAGGATACGCAGTATTTT
CASSQSGQGQDTQYF
>-|TRBV19|TRBJ1-5|-
TGTGCCCGAACCGGAGAGGGACACCTAAATCAGCCCCAGCATTTT
CARTGEGHLNQPQHF
>TRBD2|TRBV3-1/TRBV3-2|TRBJ2-5|-
TGTGCCAGCAGCCAAGAGACTAGCGGGAGGGGCGAAGAGACCCAGTACTTC
CASSQETSGRGEETQYF
>-|TRBV6-6|TRBJ1-4|few
TGTGCCAGCAGGCCGCCGGGGGGCGCAACTAATGAAAAACTGTTTTTT
CASRPPGGATNEKLFF
>TRBD1|TRBV7-9|TRBJ1-1|few
TGTGCCAGCAGCTCTACCAGGGGGTACGGCACTGAAGCTTTCTTT
CASSSTRGYGTEAFF
>-|TRBV7-9|TRBJ1-4|-
TGTGCCAGCAGCCTAGGGCAGGTTGAAAAACTGTTTTTT
CASSLGQVEKLFF
>-|TRBV12-3/TRBV12-4|TRBJ2-7|-
TGTGCCAGCAGTTTAGACAGCCCCGAGCAGTACTTC
CASSLDSPEQYF
>-|TRBV18|TRBJ1-1|once
TGTGCCAGCTCACGAGACACCGCTATGAACACTGAAGCTTTCTTT
CASSRDTAMNTEAFF
>-|TRBV7-2|TRBJ1-6|-
TGTGCCAGCAGCGGACTGGAAGGCGCCCTCCACTTT
CASSGLEGALHF
>TRBD1|TRBV2|TRBJ1-4|-
TGTGCCAGTTTGGGACAGGGTGAAAAACTGTTTTTT
CASLGQGEKLFF
>TRBD2|TRBV5-1|TRBJ2-2|-
TGCGCCAGCAGCTCCAGCGGGGGGGCCGTTCATGACAGCGGGGAGCTGTTTTTT
CASSSSGGAVHDSGELFF
>TRBD1|TRBV27|TRBJ1-3|few
TGTGCCAGCAGTTCCCGTTGGACAGGGAGTGGAAACACCATATATTTT
CASSSRWTGSGNTIYF